These T cell receptor beta chains were read from a single sample in a study of blood T cell repertoires in COVID-19. The protocol was immunoSEQ multiplex PCR, while the TCRdb copy is restricted to in-frame clones and leaves out a portion. The data contain 95,000 to 150,000 clones, approximately 80% of them singletons. The sample taken for sequencing was peripheral blood. These receptors were taken from a human donor in a cohort sampled during active COVID-19. Both conserved end residues are part of each CDR3. D genes are given only for firm matches. Only part of the rows carry a size: once, few, many, or a class if the clone is expanded.

TRBJ2-7,TRBV3-1/TRBV3-2,.,.,CASSQVCRQPSYEQYF,TGTGCCAGCAGCCAAGTGTGCAGGCAGCCGTCCTACGAGCAGTACTTC
TRBJ1-2,TRBV9,few,.,CASSDRTTNYGYTF,TGTGCCAGCAGCGACCGCACAACTAACTATGGCTACACCTTC
TRBJ2-5,TRBV15,.,.,CATSTRAPFQETQYF,TGTGCCACCAGCACGCGAGCCCCCTTCCAAGAGACCCAGTACTTC
TRBJ2-7,TRBV28,.,TRBD1,CASSPTGASRRYF,TGTGCCAGCAGTCCCACAGGGGCCTCTCGACGGTACTTC
TRBJ2-3,TRBV19,.,.,CASSFRGGDTQYF,TGTGCCAGTAGTTTCAGAGGGGGAGATACGCAGTATTTT
TRBJ2-7,TRBV4-3,.,.,CASSRLAQSEQYF,TGCGCCAGCAGCCGGCTAGCGCAATCCGAGCAGTACTTC
TRBJ2-7,TRBV18,once,TRBD2,CASSPPGGGFQYF,TGTGCCAGCTCACCCCCCGGGGGGGGGTTTCAGTACTTC
TRBJ1-5,TRBV7-3,.,.,CASSSEWDQPQHF,TGTGCCAGCAGCTCGGAGTGGGATCAGCCCCAGCATTTT
TRBJ2-7,TRBV5-4,.,.,CASSLEPSRVSDEQYF,TGTGCCAGCAGCTTGGAACCATCCAGGGTGTCAGACGAGCAGTACTTC
TRBJ1-5,TRBV28,.,.,CASSLSDQPQHF,TGTGCCAGCAGTTTGTCAGATCAGCCCCAGCATTTT
TRBJ2-5,TRBV4-1,many,TRBD2,CASSRLAQETQYF,TGCGCCAGCAGCCGACTAGCGCAAGAGACCCAGTACTTC
TRBJ2-3,TRBV6-4,.,TRBD1,CASSDNGQGTDTQYF,TGTGCCAGCAGTGACAATGGACAGGGCACAGATACGCAGTATTTT
TRBJ1-5,TRBV18,.,.,CASSTRESSNQPQHF,TGTGCCAGCTCAACCCGGGAGAGTAGCAATCAGCCCCAGCATTTT
TRBJ1-1,TRBV7-9,few,.,CASSLQGISEAFF,TGTGCCAGCAGCTTACAGGGAATAAGTGAAGCTTTCTTT
TRBJ1-1,TRBV28,.,TRBD1,CATSGQGEAFF,TGTGCCACCTCGGGACAGGGAGAAGCTTTCTTT
TRBJ1-2,TRBV6-2/TRBV6-3,.,TRBD1,CASSYSHSTGGVDYGYTF,TGTGCCAGCAGTTACTCACATTCTACAGGGGGCGTTGACTATGGCTACACCTTC
TRBJ1-4,TRBV2,.,TRBD1,CASSKDRVGEKLFF,TGTGCCAGCAGTAAGGACAGGGTAGGAGAAAAACTGTTTTTT
TRBJ2-7,TRBV28,.,TRBD2,CASPPLSGRSYEQYF,TGTGCCAGCCCCCCCCTTAGCGGGAGGTCCTACGAGCAGTACTTC
TRBJ2-7,TRBV20-1,.,.,CSANDGGREYF,TGCAGTGCTAACGACGGGGGGCGGGAGTACTTC
TRBJ1-2,TRBV18,.,.,CASSPLPRREGYTF,TGTGCCAGCTCACCACTTCCAAGGAGGGAAGGCTACACCTTC
TRBJ2-2,TRBV5-4,.,TRBD2,CASSLGGGTGELFF,TGTGCCAGCAGCTTGGGCGGGGGGACCGGGGAGCTGTTTTTT
TRBJ1-1,TRBV30,.,TRBD1,CAWSRQGSTEAFF,TGTGCCTGGAGCAGACAGGGTAGCACTGAAGCTTTCTTT
TRBJ1-1,TRBV7-9,once,.,CASSLGQQGGAFF,TGTGCCAGCAGCTTAGGGCAGCAAGGGGGAGCTTTCTTT
TRBJ1-5,TRBV24-1,.,.,CATSDPNALGGQPQHF,TGTGCCACCAGTGACCCAAACGCCCTAGGCGGTCAGCCCCAGCATTTT
TRBJ1-1,TRBV28,.,.,CASSVRLEAFF,TGTGCCAGCAGTGTACGACTTGAAGCTTTCTTT
TRBJ1-5,TRBV19,.,.,CASSIRESPVAPQHF,TGTGCCAGTAGTATCCGGGAGTCCCCCGTGGCGCCCCAGCATTTT
TRBJ2-7,TRBV6-6,.,TRBD1,CASRRDRWNEQYF,TGTGCCAGCAGACGGGACAGGTGGAACGAGCAGTACTTC
TRBJ2-2,TRBV4-3,.,TRBD1,CASSQGGTGATGELFF,TGCGCCAGCAGCCAAGGGGGGACAGGGGCGACCGGGGAGCTGTTTTTT
TRBJ2-4,TRBV21-1,.,.,CASSNHPGLSWGGQNIQYF,TGTGCCAGCAGCAACCACCCGGGGCTATCATGGGGAGGGCAAAACATTCAGTACTTC
TRBJ1-3,TRBV4-2,.,.,CASSQGSRGNTIYF,TGTGCCAGCAGCCAAGGCAGTAGGGGGAACACCATATATTTT
TRBJ2-1,TRBV9,few,TRBD2,CASSVKGLERNEQFF,TGTGCCAGCAGCGTGAAGGGACTAGAACGCAATGAGCAGTTCTTC
TRBJ2-3,TRBV20-1,few,TRBD2,CSAGLEDTQYF,TGCAGTGCTGGACTAGAAGATACGCAGTATTTT
TRBJ2-1,TRBV5-1,.,.,CASSLGQGNNEQFF,TGCGCCAGCAGCTTGGGGCAGGGTAACAATGAGCAGTTCTTC
TRBJ2-5,TRBV5-1,once,TRBD2,CASQQAGDHQETQYF,TGCGCCAGCCAGCAGGCGGGAGACCACCAAGAGACCCAGTACTTC
TRBJ1-6,TRBV4-1,few,TRBD1,CASSFTGADSPLHF,TGCGCCAGCAGCTTCACAGGGGCGGATTCACCCCTCCACTTT
TRBJ2-7,TRBV7-2,.,TRBD2,CASSSRKGTSGHYEQYF,TGTGCCAGCAGCTCAAGAAAGGGGACTAGCGGGCACTACGAGCAGTACTTC
TRBJ2-7,TRBV19,.,TRBD1,CASKGTGMSYEQYF,TGTGCCAGTAAGGGGACAGGAATGAGCTACGAGCAGTACTTC
TRBJ1-3,TRBV19,.,.,CASSAGVSGNTIYF,TGTGCCAGTAGTGCGGGGGTCTCTGGAAACACCATATATTTT
TRBJ2-7,TRBV6-2/TRBV6-3,many,.,CASSFPTPGLGSYEQYF,TGTGCCAGCAGTTTCCCTACGCCGGGACTGGGATCCTACGAGCAGTACTTC
TRBJ2-3,TRBV5-6,.,.,CASSFDSYSTDTQYF,TGTGCCAGCAGCTTCGACAGTTATAGCACAGATACGCAGTATTTT
TRBJ2-5,TRBV18,.,TRBD1,CASSPNFGTGKETQYF,TGTGCCAGCTCACCGAATTTTGGGACAGGGAAAGAGACCCAGTACTTC
TRBJ2-1,TRBV3-1/TRBV3-2,.,.,CASSQDRGSSYNEQFF,TGTGCCAGCAGCCAAGATCGGGGGAGCTCCTACAATGAGCAGTTCTTC
TRBJ1-5,TRBV28,.,.,CASSLLGAGLNQPQHF,TGTGCCAGCAGTTTACTGGGGGCAGGGCTGAATCAGCCCCAGCATTTT
TRBJ2-6,TRBV19,.,.,CATGVGISGANVLTF,TGTGCCACGGGAGTGGGGATCTCTGGGGCCAACGTCCTGACTTTC
TRBJ1-2,TRBV10-3,.,TRBD1,CAIGPTGQRDGYTF,TGTGCCATCGGACCAACGGGACAGCGGGATGGCTACACCTTC
TRBJ2-5,TRBV6-2/TRBV6-3,few,.,CASSYSLLSGETQYF,TGTGCCAGCAGTTACTCGCTTCTTAGCGGAGAGACCCAGTACTTC
TRBJ1-1,TRBV30,.,.,CAWRGLRTVNTEAFF,TGTGCCTGGAGAGGCCTAAGGACAGTGAACACTGAAGCTTTCTTT
TRBJ2-5,TRBV27,.,TRBD1,CASRKYRGPQETQYF,TGTGCCAGCAGAAAATACAGGGGGCCTCAAGAGACCCAGTACTTC
TRBJ2-3,TRBV24-1,.,TRBD1,CATSDSGTGFVDTQYF,TGTGCCACCAGTGATTCCGGGACAGGGTTCGTAGATACGCAGTATTTT